The 24 T cell receptor beta chains below all came from one sample that was sequenced in a study of T cells expressing NK-cell markers. Reprocessing the 5' RACE reads, TCRdb reports a single entry for every CDR3 protein and omits DNA. This sample's table has approximately 170,000 distinct CDR3 sequences. The sequenced sample was blood T cells: a sorted CD56 or NKG2C T cell subset, CD4+ or CD8+ T cells, or bulk PBMC T cells (not recorded which). These receptors were obtained from a man aged 18 to 69 in good health.

The chain employs TRBV7-9 and TRBJ1-1. The germline V gene has CDR1 SEHNR and CDR2 FQNEAQ (reference sequence). The length of the CDR3 is 13 residues. The CDR3 is CASSFPKNTEAFF. Looking up the rest from reference TRBV7-9 and TRBJ1-1 gives the full variable domain: DTGVSQNPRHKITKRGQNVTFRCDPISEHNRLYWYRQTLGQGPEFLTYFQNEAQLEKSRLLSDRFSAERPKGSFSTLEIQRTEQGDSAMYLCASSFPKNTEAFFGQGTRLTVV.

V is TRBV11-2 and J is TRBJ1-1; the TCRdb call, TRBD1, lacks DNA for checking. Germline CDR1 reads SGHAT; CDR2 reads FQNNGV. The CDR3 sequence is 16 residues long. CDR3 sequence: CASSLWDTEENTEAFF.

This rearrangement joins TRBV14 to TRBJ2-3; absent DNA, TCRdb's TRBD2 call cannot be checked. Germline V lookup: CDR1 SGHDN, CDR2 FVKESK. CDR3 size: 18 residues. CDR3 protein: CASSQYRLGGGRTDTQYF.

The chain combines TRBV5-1 with TRBJ1-6. Germline CDR1 SGHRS, CDR2 YFSETQ. The CDR3 sequence is 19 residues long. CDR3 amino acids: CASSLDPASQSSYNSPLHF.

The rearrangement uses TRBV4-1 and TRBJ2-1; the TCRdb call, TRBD1, lacks DNA for checking. CDR3 length equals 14 residues. In germline, CDR1 is MGHRA, CDR2 YSYEKL. The chain's CDR3 is CASSLRGAGYEQFF.

The chain carries TRBV6-1 and TRBJ1-2; TCRdb returns TRBD1, unconfirmable since there is no DNA. The CDR3 loop spans 14 amino acids. The germline gives CDR1 MNHNS, CDR2 SASEGT. This chain's CDR3 is CASSHQGFSYGYTF.

This sequence joins TRBV6-5 and TRBJ2-5; TCRdb's D call, TRBD2, is unchecked because there is no DNA. The CDR3 has 16 residues. CDR1 is MNHEY and CDR2 is SVGAGI in the germline V gene. The CDR3 sequence is CASSYWTSGEQETQYF.

The CDR3 here is CASSITGTTYNEQFF. The chain has TRBV19 and TRBJ2-1. The CDR3 loop spans 15 amino acids. Germline loops: CDR1 LNHDA, CDR2 SQIVND (reference sequence).

The gene calls are TRBV4-2 and TRBJ2-1. Germline V gene lookup returns CDR1 LGHNA and CDR2 YNFKEQ. This CDR3 is built from 17 residues. CDR3 region: CASSQEGSLSSYNEQFF.

The chain has TRBV2 and TRBJ2-7. The CDR3 extends over 14 amino acids. Looked up from germline, CDR1 is SNHLY and CDR2 is FYNNEI. CDR3 residues: CASSEVGDTYEQYF.

The CDR3 loop is CASSWISGGNEQFF. This sequence joins TRBV7-3 and TRBJ2-1; TCRdb returns TRBD2, unconfirmable since there is no DNA. The CDR3 runs to 14 residues. Germline lookup yields CDR1 SGHTA and CDR2 FQGTGA.

This sequence joins TRBV2 and TRBJ2-7. The CDR3 length is 11 residues. Germline lookup yields CDR1 SNHLY and CDR2 FYNNEI. This chain's CDR3 is CASSEAYEQYF.

The genes are TRBV2 and TRBJ2-4; the D call from TCRdb, TRBD2, cannot be confirmed without DNA. This CDR3 has 19 amino acids. In germline, CDR1 is SNHLY, CDR2 FYNNEI. CDR3 sequence reads: CASSESFSGYLIAKNIQYF.

CDR3 in amino acids: CASSLAVTEQFF. The chain is built from TRBV5-4 and TRBJ2-1. This CDR3 has 12 amino acids. The germline V gene has CDR1 SGHNT and CDR2 YYREEE (reference sequence).

The chain joins TRBV7-9 to TRBJ2-3; TCRdb gives TRBD2 as the D gene, but with no DNA this cannot be confirmed. Germline V CDR1 and CDR2: SEHNR, FQNEAQ (reference sequence). This CDR3 comprises 16 residues. The CDR3: CASSIPSGGFTDTQYF.

The CDR3: CSARGASGDNEQFF. The V gene is TRBV20-1, the J gene TRBJ2-1; TCRdb designates TRBD2, a call that cannot be tested without DNA. The CDR3 sequence is 14 residues long. The germline V gene encodes CDR1 DFQATT and CDR2 SNEGSKA (reference sequence).

The chain employs TRBV7-9 and TRBJ2-5; TCRdb returns TRBD1, unconfirmable since there is no DNA. This CDR3 is 17 amino acids long. The germline gives CDR1 SEHNR, CDR2 FQNEAQ (reference sequence). The chain's CDR3 is CASSHPPRTGAGETQYF.

The chain combines TRBV27 with TRBJ1-2; the D call of TRBD1 rests on TCRdb alone, since no DNA is present to check it. CDR1 and CDR2 from the germline V gene are MNHEY and SMNVEV (reference sequence). The CDR3 is 14 residues long. The CDR3 loop reads CASSGDRRLYGYTF.

The J gene is TRBJ1-5, the V gene TRBV7-3; TCRdb proposes TRBD1, but this gene call is untestable without DNA. This CDR3 contains 15 residues. CDR1 SGHTA and CDR2 FQGTGA come from the germline V gene. The CDR3 sequence is CASSNGQGANQPQHF. Based on the CDR3 plus reference TRBV7-3 and TRBJ1-5, the full variable domain is GAGVSQTPSNKVTEKGKYVELRCDPISGHTALYWYRQSLGQGPEFLIYFQGTGAADDSGLPNDRFFAVRPEGSVSTLKIQRTERGDSAVYLCASSNGQGANQPQHFGDGTRLSIL.

V gene TRBV2 combines with J gene TRBJ1-5. Germline V gene lookup returns CDR1 SNHLY and CDR2 FYNNEI. CDR3 size: 14 residues. CDR3 loop: CASSEGSFNQPQHF.

This chain joins TRBV10-3 and TRBJ2-7; TCRdb's D call of TRBD1 is untestable without DNA. The CDR3 has 15 amino acids. Germline CDR1 and CDR2: ENHRY and SYGVKD. The CDR3 sequence: CAISGAQDFSYEQYF.

The rearrangement joins TRBV5-1 to TRBJ2-7. Germline CDR1 is SGHRS and CDR2 is YFSETQ. The CDR3 contains 13 residues. This CDR3 reads CASSVLPVYEQYF. Full variable domain (remainder filled in from reference TRBV5-1 and TRBJ2-7): KAGVTQTPRYLIKTRGQQVTLSCSPISGHRSVSWYQQTPGQGLQFLFEYFSETQRNKGNFPGRFSGRQFSNSRSEMNVSTLELGDSALYLCASSVLPVYEQYFGPGTRLTVT.

J is TRBJ1-6 and V is TRBV5-6; TCRdb's D call of TRBD1 is untestable without DNA. This CDR3 is 17 amino acids long. Germline CDR1 and CDR2: SGHDT and YYEEEE. The CDR3 here is CASRQGRQGRFHSPLHF.

The gene calls are TRBV13 and TRBJ2-5; TCRdb's D gene call, TRBD1, goes unchecked for lack of DNA. The CDR3 is 15 amino acids. Germline loops: CDR1 PRHDT, CDR2 FYEKMQ (reference sequence). CDR3 region: CASSPRGHLQETQYF.